This entry lists 27 T cell receptor beta chains sequenced from one sample in a study of tissue T cells after allogeneic stem cell transplantation. Assay used: immunoSEQ multiplex PCR; TCRdb lists only in-frame clones, some missing. The sample contains roughly 4,200 clones, approximately 49% of which appear only once. The time point was: mouse harvest day 7 after allogeneic transplant. Mouse grafts combined 10^7 T-cell-depleted bone marrow cells with 10^6 splenic CD5+ T cells. Input material: lymph node tissue. The receptor source for this set is a female BALB/c mouse given C57BL/6 T cells with graft-versus-host disease after an allogeneic hematopoietic cell transplant.

Note on this clone: Germline and genes here are mouse. Read coverage stops 1 residue before the CDR3 terminus; the germline J gene supplies the remainder. The rearrangement uses TRBV19 and TRBJ2-7; 12 positions match TRBD2. This CDR3 is 15 amino acids long. Looked up from germline, CDR1 is FNHDT and CDR2 is SITEND (reference sequence). The J segment lost 4 bases and the V segment lost 5 bases, leaving 7 bases of the junction unmatched. The part of the CDR3 DNA that was read is TGTGCCAGCAGGAGGACTGGGGGGGGTGTTTATGAACAGTAC. It translates to CASRRTGGGVYEQY. The CDR3 in full is CASRRTGGGVYEQYF.

With respect to this clone: Genes and germline come from the mouse. Read data end 1 residue before the CDR3 end; the end is taken from the germline J gene. V and J are TRBV31 and TRBJ2-2, with D possibly matching TRBD2 (6 bases). Per the germline V gene, CDR1 is GKSSPN and CDR2 is SITVG. The V end lost 1 base, the J end lost 0 bases, and 9 bases lay between the germline ends. The CDR3 covers 15 residues. The CDR3 loop reads CAWSPTGSNTGQLYF. CDR3 DNA, as far as it was read: TGTGCCTGGAGTCCGACTGGTTCAAACACCGGGCAGCTCTAC.

This clone was recorded a few times. Gene names are mouse gene names. The CDR3 end is not reached by the read, which stops 1 residue before it; the germline J gene fills it in. This sequence joins TRBV5 and TRBJ2-7; a weak D match, TRBD1 (6 bases). The V end was cut by 0 bases, the J end by 3 bases, with 9 bases between. CDR3 length: 14 amino acids. Germline CDR1 is LGHNA and CDR2 is YNLKQL (reference sequence). The CDR3 sequence is CASSQDWDNYEQYF. CDR3 DNA, as far as it was read: TGTGCCAGCAGCCAAGATTGGGACAACTATGAACAGTAC.

In regard to this clone: The germline and genes are mouse ones. The CDR3 DNA, read in part, is TGCTCCAGCAGTCTACAAGCAAACACAGAAGTCTTC. Its protein product is CSSSLQANTEVF. The complete CDR3 protein is CSSSLQANTEVFF. This chain links TRBV23 with TRBJ1-1; the DNA was not used to check the table's D call, TRBD1. Read data end 1 residue before the CDR3 end; the end is taken from the germline J gene. The germline gives CDR1 KGHTA, CDR2 FQNQQP. This CDR3 contains 13 residues.

About this clone itself: Mouse names are used for the genes. The read ends 1 residue shy of where the CDR3 ends; the end is completed using the germline J gene. The J gene is TRBJ1-1, the V gene TRBV12-1; D call uncertain. V gave up 0 bases and J gave up 4 bases, with 8 bases separating them. CDR1 and CDR2 from the germline V gene are SGHSN and HYEKVE. This CDR3 region has 13 residues. The CDR3 reads CASSLEGGTEVFF. The DNA read from the CDR3 is TGTGCCAGCTCTCTCGAGGGAGGCACAGAAGTCTTC.

This clone has only a few counts. These gene names are mouse names. Coverage ceases 1 residue before the CDR3 finishes, and the germline J gene fills in the end. The chain recombines TRBV16 with TRBJ2-3; TRBD2 aligns across 7 bases. The V gene end was trimmed by 1 base and the J gene end by 3 bases; junction bases not matched to a gene: 1. The germline gives CDR1 SGHSA, CDR2 FRNQAP. CDR3 length: 14 amino acids. CDR3 residues: CASSLVWGAETLYF. CDR3 DNA, as far as it was read: TGTGCAAGCAGCTTAGTCTGGGGGGCAGAAACGCTGTAT.

Turning to this clone: The genes are named according to mouse. The read ends 1 residue early relative to the CDR3; the germline J gene fills the gap. The rearrangement joins TRBV15 to TRBJ2-1, with TRBD2 matching 8 bases. V shed 1 base and J 3 bases; nucleotides not matched to a gene: 2. Per germline, CDR1 SGHND and CDR2 FRSKSL. The CDR3 has 15 amino acids. CDR3 bases read: TGTGCCAGCAGTTTAGAGGGGGGGCGCTATGCTGAGCAGTTC. It encodes CASSLEGGRYAEQF. The entire CDR3 reads CASSLEGGRYAEQFF.

As for this clone: The listed genes are named as in mouse. The read finishes 1 residue shy of the CDR3 end, and the germline J gene is used to complete it. This rearrangement joins TRBV2 to TRBJ2-2, with 7 bases fitting TRBD2. Germline loops: CDR1 LGHNA, CDR2 YSYQKL. The trim removed 2 bases at V and 0 bases at J, leaving 3 bases unmatched. The CDR3 runs 16 residues. CDR3 DNA, as far as it was read: TGTGCCAGCAGCCAACCGGGGGGGGCAAACACCGGGCAGCTCTAC. Amino acid sequence: CASSQPGGANTGQLY. The whole CDR3 is CASSQPGGANTGQLYF.

Turning to this clone: All gene names here are mouse names. Sequencing ends 1 residue short of the CDR3 end; the germline J gene provides the rest. The rearrangement uses TRBV3 and TRBJ2-2; D unresolved. In germline, CDR1 is SNHLY, CDR2 FYNGKV (reference sequence). The CDR3 consists of 14 residues. Deletions cut 1 base from V and 2 bases from J, with 5 bases between. The part of the CDR3 DNA that was read is TGTGCCAGCAGCTTAGTACAGAACACCGGGCAGCTCTAC. Translating it yields CASSLVQNTGQLY. The CDR3 in full is CASSLVQNTGQLYF.

This clone was seen more than once but under ten times. The germline and genes are mouse ones. The sequenced fragment ends 1 residue before the CDR3 boundary, so the rest is inferred from the germline J gene. This chain joins TRBV26 and TRBJ2-1, with D unresolved. V shed 2 bases and J shed 6 bases, with 2 bases lying between them. The CDR3 runs 11 residues. CDR1 KGHPV and CDR2 FQNQEV come from the germline V gene (reference sequence). CDR3 residues: CASSLSAEQFF. Incomplete CDR3 DNA: TGTGCCAGCAGTCTGAGTGCTGAGCAGTTC.

This clone was observed a few times. Gene labels here are mouse ones. The read falls 1 residue short of the CDR3 end, and the missing part is taken from the germline J gene. This rearrangement joins TRBV5 to TRBJ2-7, with D perhaps matching TRBD2 (6 bases). Germline CDR1 and CDR2: LGHNA and YNLKQL (reference sequence). Trimming stripped 0 bases from V and 6 bases from J, with 9 bases between. The CDR3 covers 13 residues. CDR3 in amino acids: CASSQDRGVEQYF. CDR3 bases read: TGTGCCAGCAGCCAAGATCGGGGGGTTGAACAGTAC.

Note on this clone: Germline and genes: mouse. The read halts 1 residue ahead of the CDR3 end, with the missing end drawn from the germline J gene. The chain has TRBV16 and TRBJ1-1; D is unresolved. Germline CDR1 and CDR2: SGHSA and FRNQAP. The CDR3 totals 11 residues. V lost 0 bases and J lost 8, with 4 bases in between. The CDR3 here is CASSLDSEVFF. CDR3 DNA (partial): TGTGCAAGCAGCTTAGACAGTGAAGTCTTC.

This clone is classed as large. Gene labels here are mouse ones. The CDR3 end is not reached by the read, which stops 1 residue before it; the germline J gene fills it in. This sequence joins TRBV3 and TRBJ2-7, with 11 bases lining up with TRBD2. This CDR3 has 14 amino acids. Germline V gene lookup returns CDR1 SNHLY and CDR2 FYNGKV (reference sequence). The V and J ends lost 3 bases and 4 bases, in that order; junction bases with no gene match: 2. The CDR3 protein is CASSLGLGEYEQYF. Partial CDR3 DNA: TGTGCCAGCAGCTTGGGACTGGGGGAATATGAACAGTAC.

To note about this clone: Germline and genes: mouse. With the read ending 1 residue before the CDR3 end, the germline J gene is used to fill in that end. The rearrangement uses TRBV26 and TRBJ1-4; D unclear. Germline V gene data show CDR1 as KGHPV and CDR2 as FQNQEV (reference sequence). V shed 5 bases and J shed 0 bases, with 1 base lying between them. The CDR3 covers 12 residues. The DNA read from the CDR3 is TGTGCCAGCAGTATTTCCAACGAAAGATTATTT. Its translation is CASSISNERLF. The whole CDR3 reads CASSISNERLFF.

Details on this clone: Mouse names are used for the genes. With the read ending 1 residue before the CDR3 end, the germline J gene is used to fill in that end. The gene calls are TRBV3 and TRBJ1-1, with D maybe TRBD1 (5 bases). The length of the CDR3 is 13 residues. V lost 5 bases and J 1 base, leaving 8 bases between the germline ends. Germline-derived CDR1 and CDR2 are SNHLY and FYNGKV (reference sequence). This CDR3 reads CASSPQGNTEVFF. The covered CDR3 bases are TGTGCCAGCAGCCCTCAGGGAAACACAGAAGTCTTC.

In its sample, this clone was seen once. Gene names and germline refer to mouse. From the germline J gene comes the end of the CDR3, since the read stops 1 residue before it. The genes are TRBV26 and TRBJ1-2; maybe TRBD1 (5 bases). Germline CDR1 reads KGHPV; CDR2 reads FQNQEV (reference sequence). The CDR3 runs to 13 residues. Trimming removed 6 bases at V and 0 bases at J, with 8 bases between. The CDR3: CASRKTANSDYTF. CDR3 DNA (partial): TGTGCCAGCAGGAAGACAGCAAACTCCGACTACACC.

A note on this clone: The genes and germline here are from mouse. The CDR3 goes on 1 residue after the read ends, and that part is filled in from the germline J gene. The J gene is TRBJ1-1, the V gene TRBV4; D not certain. The CDR3 runs 10 residues. Trimming pared 3 bases from V and 7 bases from J, leaving 3 bases between. CDR1 and CDR2 from the germline V gene are LGHDT and YNNKQL (reference sequence). CDR3 sequence: CASSYREVFF. Incomplete CDR3 DNA: TGTGCCAGCAGCTACAGAGAAGTCTTC. Complete variable domain (other parts from reference TRBV4 and TRBJ1-1): ETAVFQTPNYHVTQVGNEVSFNCKQTLGHDTMYWYKQDSKKLLKIMFSYNNKQLIVNETVPRRFSPQSSDKAHLNLRIKSVEPEDSAVYLCASSYREVFFGKGTRLTVV.

Turning to this clone: Genes here carry mouse names. The read finishes 1 residue shy of the CDR3 end, and the germline J gene is used to complete it. J is TRBJ2-1 and V is TRBV12-2; a weak D match, TRBD1 (6 bases). CDR3 size: 14 residues. The V gene's germline CDR1 is SGHLS and CDR2 HYDKME. Trimming stripped 3 bases from V and 3 bases from J, with 11 bases between. CDR3 residues: CASSSGEGYAEQFF. Incomplete CDR3 DNA: TGTGCCAGCTCTTCAGGGGAGGGCTATGCTGAGCAGTTC. Complete variable domain (other parts from reference TRBV12-2 and TRBJ2-1): NSGVVQSPRYIIKGKGERSILKCIPISGHLSVAWYQQTQGQELKFFIQHYDKMERDKGNLPSRFSVQQFDDYHSEMNMSALELEDSAVYFCASSSGEGYAEQFFGPGTRLTVL.

Comments on this clone: Mouse names are used for the genes. The read gets to within 1 residue of the CDR3 end, and the germline J gene fills in the rest. The chain employs TRBV26 and TRBJ2-2; 9 nucleotides line up with TRBD1. The germline gives CDR1 KGHPV, CDR2 FQNQEV (reference sequence). The junction had 0 bases not matched to a gene; V was cut back by 5 bases and J by 2 bases. CDR3 length equals 14 residues. The DNA read from the CDR3 is TGTGCCAGCAGTGGACAGGGGAACACCGGGCAGCTCTAC. This encodes CASSGQGNTGQLY. The entire CDR3 is CASSGQGNTGQLYF.

Points on this clone: Gene labels here are mouse ones. The read falls 1 residue short of the CDR3 end, and the missing part is taken from the germline J gene. This chain links TRBV31 with TRBJ2-7; possible D gene TRBD1, 5 bases. Per germline, CDR1 GKSSPN and CDR2 SITVG. CDR3 length: 12 amino acids. Deletions cut 1 base from V and 5 bases from J, with 9 bases between. CDR3 sequence: CAWSQAGNEQYF. The sequenced CDR3 bases are TGTGCCTGGAGTCAGGCAGGGAATGAACAGTAC.

With regard to this clone: These gene names are mouse names. From the germline J gene comes the end of the CDR3, since the read stops 1 residue before it. The chain combines TRBV16 with TRBJ1-1; TRBD1 matches 8 bases. The CDR3 consists of 14 residues. Trimming at V came to 5 bases and at J to 4 bases, leaving 6 bases not matched to a gene. Per germline, CDR1 SGHSA and CDR2 FRNQAP. CDR3 sequence reads: CASSLQGGGTEVFF. CDR3 DNA, as far as it was read: TGTGCAAGCAGCCTACAGGGGGGGGGCACAGAAGTCTTC.

A word on this clone: These gene names are mouse names. The read comes to an end 1 residue before the CDR3 does, leaving the germline J gene to fill in the end. The chain joins TRBV2 to TRBJ1-1; 9 positions match TRBD1. V shed 3 bases, J shed 5 bases, and the junction held 1 base outside the gene matches. The CDR3 loop spans 13 amino acids. CDR1 is LGHNA and CDR2 is YSYQKL in the germline V gene. Partial CDR3 DNA: TGTGCCAGCAGCCACGGACAGGGGACAGAAGTCTTC. It encodes CASSHGQGTEVF. The entire CDR3 sequence reads CASSHGQGTEVFF.

Notes on this clone: All gene names here are mouse names. The observed sequence ends 1 residue before the CDR3 terminus, with the missing tail filled in from the germline J gene. The V and J genes are TRBV16 and TRBJ2-7, with 14 bases lining up with TRBD2. The ends lost 1 base at V and 6 bases at J; junction bases unmatched: 2. Germline-derived CDR1 and CDR2 are SGHSA and FRNQAP. The CDR3 length is 15 residues. The CDR3 protein is CASSLGGLGGLEQYF. CDR3 DNA, as far as it was read: TGTGCAAGCAGCTTAGGGGGACTGGGGGGGCTTGAACAGTAC. Full variable domain (outside the CDR3, taken from reference TRBV16 and TRBJ2-7): NAGVIQTPRHKVTGKGQEATLWCEPISGHSAVFWYRQTIVQGLEFLTYFRNQAPIDDSGMPKERFSAQMPNQSHSTLKIQSTQPQDSAVYLCASSLGGLGGLEQYFGPGTRLTVL.

With respect to this clone: Genes and germline are mouse. The sequenced fragment ends 1 residue before the CDR3 boundary, so the rest is inferred from the germline J gene. This rearrangement joins TRBV29 to TRBJ1-3; D remains ambiguous. Trimming removed 2 bases from V and 4 bases from J, with 3 bases in between. This CDR3 spans 12 amino acids. The germline gives CDR1 MSHET, CDR2 SYDVDS. This chain's CDR3 is CASSLGGNTLYF. The sequenced CDR3 bases are TGTGCTAGCAGTTTAGGGGGAAATACGCTCTAT.

Comment on this clone: These gene names are mouse names. Read coverage stops 1 residue before the CDR3 terminus; the germline J gene supplies the remainder. The chain has TRBV26 and TRBJ1-3; TRBD1 is a possible D gene (5 bases). Germline-derived CDR1 and CDR2 are KGHPV and FQNQEV (reference sequence). There are 14 residues in the CDR3. The V gene lost 4 bases and the J gene lost 0 bases, with 7 bases spanning the gap. Here the CDR3 reads CASSPDSSGNTLYF. The sequenced part of the CDR3 DNA is TGTGCCAGCAGTCCCGACAGTTCTGGAAATACGCTCTAT.

In the case of this clone: Each gene name is a mouse one. The CDR3 end lies 1 residue beyond the end of the read and is filled in from the germline J gene. J is TRBJ1-3 and V is TRBV5; TRBD1 matches at 10 bases. Germline V gives CDR1 LGHNA, CDR2 YNLKQL (reference sequence). Unmatched junction bases numbered 5, after V lost 0 bases and J lost 0 bases. CDR3 length: 18 amino acids. CDR3 protein: CASSQDPGTGASGNTLYF. The covered CDR3 bases are TGTGCCAGCAGCCAAGATCCCGGGACAGGGGCTTCTGGAAATACGCTCTAT.

This clone qualifies as large. Mouse gene names apply. Read sequence stops 1 residue before the CDR3 end, and the germline J gene provides the missing end. This sequence joins TRBV16 and TRBJ2-7, with 9 bases matching TRBD1. The CDR3 runs to 14 residues. CDR1 is SGHSA, CDR2 FRNQAP, per germline. Trimming at V came to 4 bases and at J to 4 bases, leaving 5 bases not matched to a gene. The CDR3 sequence is CASSSEDRGYEQYF. The DNA read from the CDR3 is TGTGCAAGCAGCTCAGAGGACAGGGGTTATGAACAGTAC.